One and the same sample provided the 14 T cell receptor beta chains below, sequenced in a study of prognosis after radiotherapy for stage I lung cancer. Two rounds of multiplex PCR amplified TCR beta CDR3 from genomic DNA. The first PCR round targeted every TRBV and TRBJ gene with specific primers. MiXCR, run by TCRdb on the multiplex PCR reads, gives a single entry per CDR3 protein. The sample carries about 59,000 distinct CDR3 sequences, around 27% recorded once. The source was PBMCs, collected before or after stereotactic body radiation therapy (not recorded which). The source of these receptors is a donor over 45 with non-small cell lung cancer.

This clonotype was observed at least ten times. The chain couples TRBV4-3 to TRBJ2-5, with 11 bases aligning to TRBD2. V gave up 1 base and J gave up 2 bases; unmatched junction bases: 0. Germline CDR1 reads LGHNA; CDR2 reads YSLEER. The CDR3 runs to 15 residues. The CDR3 DNA reads as TGCGCCAGCAGCCAAGTAGCGGGGGGGCAAGAGACCCAGTACTTC. Residues: CASSQVAGGQETQYF.

Comment on this clonotype: The junction and the germline gene differ at one end; a read error may be behind it. This chain links TRBV6-1 with TRBJ1-5; D call uncertain. Germline V lookup: CDR1 MNHNS, CDR2 SASEGT. CDR3 length: 16 amino acids. CDR3 bases: TGTGCCAGCAGTCTCCTACAGACCTATAGCAATCAGCTCCAGCATTTT. It specifies CASSLLQTYSNQLQHF.

This clonotype showed up just a few times. The chain joins TRBV5-4 to TRBJ2-3; possibly TRBD1 for D (5 bases). In germline, CDR1 is SGHNT, CDR2 YYREEE (reference sequence). The CDR3 is 14 residues long. The germline V and J ends were trimmed by 7 bases and 4 bases, with 16 bases remaining between them. DNA of the CDR3: TGTGCCAGCGGGGCAGCCTCCAGTCCAGATACGCAGTATTTT. It is translated as CASGAASSPDTQYF. The variable domain in full, completed from reference TRBV5-4 and TRBJ2-3, reads ETGVTQSPTHLIKTRGQQVTLRCSSQSGHNTVSWYQQALGQGPQFIFQYYREEENGRGNFPPRFSGLQFPNYSSELNVNALELDDSALYLCASGAASSPDTQYFGPGTRLTVL.

The gene calls are TRBV6-4 and TRBJ1-2; D is undetermined. With 3 bases removed from V and 7 bases from J, the gap between germline ends came to 12 bases. Germline lookup yields CDR1 MRHNA and CDR2 SNTAGT. CDR3 length equals 13 residues. The CDR3 DNA is TGTGCCAGCAGTGATGGAGTGGTTTTTGGCTACACCTTC. Its protein product is CASSDGVVFGYTF.

This clonotype was recorded many times. The CDR3 DNA follows: TGTGCCAGCAGCTTGTGGGAGGGGACAGATACGCAGTATTTT. It specifies CASSLWEGTDTQYF. The chain combines TRBV5-5 with TRBJ2-3, with 7 bases aligning to TRBD2. The ends lost 1 base at V and 3 bases at J; junction bases unmatched: 2. In germline, CDR1 is SGHKS, CDR2 YYEKEE (reference sequence). This CDR3 has 14 residues.

Ten or more counts support this clonotype. The chain combines TRBV30 with TRBJ2-4; D not certain. The germline V gene has CDR1 GTSNPN and CDR2 SVGIG (reference sequence). Trimming stripped 0 bases from V and 7 bases from J, with 4 bases between. The CDR3 sequence is 11 residues long. For the CDR3, the DNA is TGTGCCTGGAGTGTACGGAACATTCAGTACTTC. This translates into CAWSVRNIQYF.

This sequence joins TRBV9 and TRBJ2-3; the match to TRBD2 covers 8 bases. CDR1 and CDR2 from the germline V gene are SGDLS and YYNGEE. J gave up 5 bases and V 0 bases, and 8 bases lay outside the gene matches. CDR3 length: 16 residues. The CDR3 DNA follows: TGTGCCAGCAGCGTAGGGACTAGCTTGGGGAAAGATACGCAGTATTTT. Protein: CASSVGTSLGKDTQYF.

This clonotype was counted many times. The chain uses TRBV2 and TRBJ2-6; tentatively, D is TRBD1 (6 bases). The CDR3 loop spans 17 amino acids. Germline assignment: CDR1 SNHLY and CDR2 FYNNEI. Trimming removed 6 bases from V and 0 bases from J, with 15 bases in between. CDR3 DNA sequence: TGTGCCAGCAGGGGTACAGGGTTCCTCTCTGGGGCCAACGTCCTGACTTTC. Protein sequence: CASRGTGFLSGANVLTF.

The sample holds many counts of this clonotype. The genes are TRBV4-3 and TRBJ2-7; D is tentatively TRBD1 or TRBD2 (5 bases each). The CDR3 loop spans 15 amino acids. V was shortened by 0 bases and J by 6 bases, with 15 bases between the two germline ends. Germline CDR1 is LGHNA and CDR2 is YSLEER. CDR3 sequence: CASSQDVGDRGEQYF. In nucleotides, the CDR3 is TGCGCCAGCAGCCAAGATGTTGGGGACCGAGGCGAGCAGTACTTC.

This clonotype was found many times. The rearrangement links TRBV7-9 to TRBJ2-1, with 12 nucleotides matching TRBD2. The CDR3 totals 16 residues. V gave up 2 bases and J gave up 9 bases; unmatched junction bases: 8. Germline CDR1 is SEHNR and CDR2 is FQNEAQ (reference sequence). CDR3 in DNA: TGTGCCAGCAGCTTAAGAGGGCTAGCGGGGGGGAGTGAGCAGTTCTTC. Protein: CASSLRGLAGGSEQFF.

This clonotype was seen repeatedly, ten times or more. The V call is TRBV20-1, the J call TRBJ1-2, with D tentatively TRBD1 (5 bases). The germline gives CDR1 DFQATT, CDR2 SNEGSKA (reference sequence). The V end lost 3 bases, the J end lost 4 bases, and 15 bases lay between the germline ends. The CDR3 runs 14 residues. The CDR3 DNA sequence: TGCAGTGCTAGGGGGGTCCGGGAAACCTATGGCTACACCTTC. Protein: CSARGVRETYGYTF.

Remarks on this clonotype: A far larger clone is one nucleotide away, so this likely arose from a read error. The chain combines TRBV6-2 or TRBV6-3 with TRBJ2-7, with 9 positions matching TRBD1. The CDR3 spans 13 residues. With V trimmed by 7 bases and J by 1 base, 2 bases remained unmatched. The germline V gene encodes CDR1 MNHEY and CDR2 SVGEGT. This CDR3 reads CASMGQGSYEQYF. The CDR3 DNA sequence: TGTGCCAGCATGGGACAGGGATCCTACGAGCAGTACTTC.

At least ten counts were recorded for this clonotype. The chain uses TRBV6-2 or TRBV6-3 and TRBJ1-2, with D maybe TRBD1 (6 bases). CDR3 length: 15 residues. In germline, CDR1 is MNHEY, CDR2 SVGEGT. The ends were cut back, 0 bases at V and 8 bases at J, with 16 bases in the middle. The CDR3: CASSYSGGERRGYTF. For the CDR3, the DNA is TGTGCCAGCAGTTACTCAGGGGGAGAGAGAAGGGGCTACACCTTC.

The genes are TRBV7-2 and TRBJ1-2; D is perhaps TRBD1 (5 bases). Germline V gene lookup returns CDR1 SGHTA and CDR2 FQGNSA. This CDR3 is 14 amino acids long. Trimming shortened V by 8 bases and J by 8 bases, and 21 bases separated the two germline ends. Here the CDR3 reads CASSSPGLGGGYTF. CDR3 DNA sequence: TGTGCCAGCTCCAGCCCGGGGCTTGGGGGAGGCTACACCTTC.